This T cell receptor (beta chain) was profiled in a study of early stage breast cancer tumors. Of note for this clone: Antigen unknown.

Each sample had two DNA replicates, approximately 0.52 ug blood or around 1.6 ug tissue. Using immunoSEQ multiplex PCR, the repertoire was profiled, and TCRdb retains in-frame clones only, with some absent. The data show over 45,000 clones, with 83% seen just once and approximately 1.4% held by the top ten. General study findings and limits: Enriched TCRB sequences shared across patients were mostly commonly generated sequences. Compared with adjacent normal breast, tumors showed 2 to 2.5-fold denser, more clonal T cells.

The CDR3 is made up of 14 amino acids. The germline V gene encodes CDR1 LGHNA and CDR2 YNFKEQ. The V gene lost 0 bases and the J gene lost 11 bases, with 15 bases spanning the gap. Sequenced material: blood. The chain uses TRBV4-2 and TRBJ2-3; D not resolved. This TCR derives from a person aged 50-59 years with breast cancer. The CDR3 is CASSQDLRQEVQYF. The CDR3 DNA follows: TGTGCCAGCAGCCAAGATCTTAGGCAGGAAGTGCAGTATTTT.